The present entry profiles one T cell receptor (beta chain) with its context. Its antigen is currently unknown. Trimming took off 4 bases at V and 0 bases at J, with 11 bases between the two ends. This CDR3 region has 15 residues. Germline V gene lookup returns CDR1 MGHRA and CDR2 YSYEKL. The data belong to a study of T cells in Graves' hyperthyroidism and ophthalmopathy. The study, taken as a whole, reports: Blood samples included most of the expanded thyroid clonotypes exceeding 0.001.

RNA transcripts yielded amplified TCR beta CDR3 regions. TCR CDR3 regions were first amplified by RT-PCR with HTBI primers. TCRdb called the multiplex PCR reads again in MiXCR, with one record for every CDR3 protein. The table has 300,000 to 450,000 distinct CDR3 sequences, 20% to 30% seen once; the top ten hold roughly 80%. PBMCs were collected from an approximately 9.2 ml volume of fresh peripheral blood. The source of this sequence is a man aged 45 to 65 with Graves' hyperthyroidism. The chain uses TRBV4-1 and TRBJ2-3; no clear D gene. Sample: blood. The CDR3 protein is CASSRESSSTDTQYF. The CDR3 DNA is TGCGCCAGCAGCCGAGAATCCTCTAGCACAGATACGCAGTATTTT.